This TCR beta chain was identified in a study of T cells in Graves' hyperthyroidism and ophthalmopathy. Study summary: Peripheral blood samples were taken at initial diagnosis, prior to any treatment.

Researchers took RNA transcripts and amplified the TCR beta CDR3 regions from them. RT-PCR in the first round (using the HTBI primer set) targeted the TCR CDR3. One entry per CDR3 protein, called by TCRdb with MiXCR from the multiplex PCR reads. The repertoire holds a few hundred thousand distinct CDR3 sequences, with approximately 14% as singletons. General observations from the study: Through a model of 13 V-J features, ophthalmopathy was separated from stable hyperthyroidism.

Newly diagnosed hyperthyroidism, duration under 2 months, in patients aged 18 to 65. V was trimmed by 1 base and J by 1 base, leaving 7 bases between them. This CDR3 region has 14 residues. CDR1 and CDR2 (germline): SGHTA, FQGNSA. This clonotype was counted at least ten times. Its antigen is currently unknown. This chain joins TRBV7-2 and TRBJ1-1, with no clear D. This TCR came from a woman between 18 and 29 years old with Graves' hyperthyroidism. Input material: blood. The CDR3 coding sequence is TGTGCCAGCAGCTTAGGGCCGAAGAACACTGAAGCTTTCTTT. Protein sequence: CASSLGPKNTEAFF.